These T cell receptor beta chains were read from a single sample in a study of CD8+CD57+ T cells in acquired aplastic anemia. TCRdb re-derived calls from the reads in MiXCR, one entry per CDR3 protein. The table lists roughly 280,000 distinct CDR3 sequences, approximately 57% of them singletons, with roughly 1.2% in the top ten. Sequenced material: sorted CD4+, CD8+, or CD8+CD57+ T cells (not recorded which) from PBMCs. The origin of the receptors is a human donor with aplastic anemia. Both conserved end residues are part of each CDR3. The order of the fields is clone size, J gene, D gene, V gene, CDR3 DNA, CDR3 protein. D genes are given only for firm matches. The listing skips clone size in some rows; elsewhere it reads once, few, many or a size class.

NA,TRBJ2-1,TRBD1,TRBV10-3,TGTGCCATCAGCGAGCCCCCCGGGACAGTCCATGAGCAGTTCTTC,CAISEPPGTVHEQFF
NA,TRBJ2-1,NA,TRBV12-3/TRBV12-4,TGTGCCAGCAGTTTAGCGGGTGTCGTACGAGAGCAGTTCTTC,CASSLAGVVREQFF
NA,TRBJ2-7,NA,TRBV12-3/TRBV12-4,TGTGCCAGCGGTCTACGGGACGAGCAGTACTTC,CASGLRDEQYF
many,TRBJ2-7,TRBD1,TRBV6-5,TGTGCCAGCAGTCGGGACAGGGGGACGTCTTACGAGCAGTACTTC,CASSRDRGTSYEQYF
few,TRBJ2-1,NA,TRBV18,TGTGCCAGCTCACCTTCTGGAGGTGGGACCTACAATGAGCAGTTCTTC,CASSPSGGGTYNEQFF
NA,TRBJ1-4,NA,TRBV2,TGTGCCAGCAGTGACACAAAAATCGAAAAACTGTTTTTT,CASSDTKIEKLFF
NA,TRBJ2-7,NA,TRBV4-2,TGTGCCAGCAGCCAAGAATTGTCCAACTACGAGCAGTACTTC,CASSQELSNYEQYF
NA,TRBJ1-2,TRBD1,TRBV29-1,TGCAGCGTTGACCGGCAGGGGGCTGCGGCGGCGTATGGCTACACCTTC,CSVDRQGAAAAYGYTF
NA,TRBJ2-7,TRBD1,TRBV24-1,TGTGCCACCAGTGATACACAGGGGCGCGAGCAGTACTTC,CATSDTQGREQYF
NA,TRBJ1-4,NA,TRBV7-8,TGTGCCAGCAGCTTGGGAAGTGCAACTAATGAAAAACTGTTTTTT,CASSLGSATNEKLFF
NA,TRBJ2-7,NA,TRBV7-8,TGTGCCAGCACACGGTCATGGGAGCAGTACTTC,CASTRSWEQYF
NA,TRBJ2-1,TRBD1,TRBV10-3,TGTGCCATCACTCGAGGGGGCCACAATGAGCAGTTCTTC,CAITRGGHNEQFF
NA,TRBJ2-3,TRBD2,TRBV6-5,TGTGCCAGCAGCGTAGGGAGCGGGGGGTTGGGGACAGATACGCAGTATTTT,CASSVGSGGLGTDTQYF
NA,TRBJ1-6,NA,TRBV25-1,TGTGCCAGCAGCCTCGGTGGGGGCAATTCACCCCTCCACTTT,CASSLGGGNSPLHF
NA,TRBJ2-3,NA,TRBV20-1,TGCAGTGCTAGCCTGGGGCCTTCAGATACGCAGTATTTT,CSASLGPSDTQYF
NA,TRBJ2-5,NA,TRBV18,TGTGCCAGCTCACCAGAAGGATACCGAGAGGGGGACTCAGAGACCCAGTACTTC,CASSPEGYREGDSETQYF
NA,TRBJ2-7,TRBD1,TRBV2,TGTGCCAACAGAGGGACAGCTCTCTCCTACGAGCAGTACTTC,CANRGTALSYEQYF
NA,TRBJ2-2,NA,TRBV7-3,TGTGCCAGCTCGGAGAGTCCAGCGGACACCGGGGAGCTGTTTTTT,CASSESPADTGELFF
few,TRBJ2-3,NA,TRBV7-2,TGTGCCAGCAGCCAAGGACCCACAGATACGCAGTATTTT,CASSQGPTDTQYF
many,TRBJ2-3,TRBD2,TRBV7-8,TGTGCCAGCAGCTTAGTGGGTAGCGGGGGAAGAGATACGCAGTATTTT,CASSLVGSGGRDTQYF
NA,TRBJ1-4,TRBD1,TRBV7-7,TGTGCTAGCAGCTTAGGGACAGGGAATGAAAAACTGTTTTTT,CASSLGTGNEKLFF
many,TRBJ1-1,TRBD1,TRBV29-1,TGCAGCGTTGTAGGTCAGGGGGCGGCGACTGAAGCTTTCTTT,CSVVGQGAATEAFF
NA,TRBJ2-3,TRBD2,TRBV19,TGTGCCAGTAGCCCCATCCGCGGACTAGCGGGAACAGATACGCAGTATTTT,CASSPIRGLAGTDTQYF